This T cell receptor (beta chain) comes out of a study of blood T cell repertoires in COVID-19. Sequencing used immunoSEQ multiplex PCR; TCRdb keeps in-frame clones, though not all of them. In the table there are 100,000 to 150,000 clones, roughly 84% of which are singletons. This CDR3 comprises 17 residues. Per the germline V gene, CDR1 is MGHRA and CDR2 is YSYEKL. V dropped 3 bases and J dropped 1; count of bases not matched to a gene: 6. Sequenced sample: peripheral blood. The V call is TRBV4-1, the J call TRBJ1-4; 9 positions match TRBD1. This TCR came from a woman younger than 45 who had recovered from COVID-19. The CDR3 here is CASSQRDRVKTNEKLFF. DNA of the CDR3: TGCGCCAGCAGCCAGCGGGACAGGGTCAAAACTAATGAAAAACTGTTTTTT.